Each of the 18 T cell receptor beta chains below was sequenced from the same sample in a study of cytomegalovirus exposure and HLA in healthy donors. A multiplex PCR was run with 60 Vbeta primers and 13 Jbeta primers. Here immunoSEQ multiplex PCR was the method, and the copy in TCRdb shows in-frame clones only, minus some. The table includes 150,000 to 200,000 clones, 82% detected once. The material sequenced was PBMCs. All receptors derive from a woman between 50 and 59 years old in good health and CMV-seropositive.

The chain couples TRBV5-5 to TRBJ1-6; D gene unclear. V lost 0 bases and J 2 bases, leaving 12 bases between the germline ends. The CDR3 has 17 amino acids. Germline V gene sequence: CDR1 SGHKS, CDR2 YYEKEE (reference sequence). The CDR3 DNA reads TGTGCCAGCAGCTTGGGGCCACCCGGGACCTATAATTCACCCCTCCACTTT. Residues: CASSLGPPGTYNSPLHF.

J is TRBJ1-2 and V is TRBV6-5, with D hard to call. CDR3 length equals 14 residues. V shed 0 bases and J shed 0 bases, with 5 bases lying between them. Germline CDR1 reads MNHEY; CDR2 reads SVGAGI. The CDR3 DNA reads TGTGCCAGCAGTTACTCTGCAGCTAACTATGGCTACACCTTC. It encodes CASSYSAANYGYTF.

This sequence joins TRBV6-5 and TRBJ2-7; maybe TRBD1 (6 bases). V was cut by 5 bases and J by 0 bases, with 14 bases left in between. The CDR3 has 15 residues. The germline CDR1 and CDR2 sequences are MNHEY and SVGAGI. The CDR3 here is CASSTSRGPSYEQYF. CDR3 DNA sequence: TGTGCCAGCAGTACCTCCAGGGGTCCCTCCTACGAGCAGTACTTC.

This sequence joins TRBV21-1 and TRBJ1-2; no check of the table's D call, TRBD1, against the DNA was made. TRBV21-1 is designated a pseudogene. The CDR3 has 18 residues. CDR3 protein: CASSKEHAGQGAFYGYTF. The DNA for the CDR3 is TGTGCCAGCAGCAAAGAACACGCGGGACAGGGGGCCTTCTATGGCTACACCTTC.

This clone appeared a few times. The rearrangement links TRBV25-1 to TRBJ1-1, with unresolved D. CDR1 and CDR2 (germline): MGHDK, SYGVNS. This CDR3 spans 11 amino acids. V was shortened by 6 bases and J by 1 base, with 3 bases between the two germline ends. DNA for the CDR3: TGTGCCAGCAGCAAGAACACTGAAGCTTTCTTT. As protein: CASSKNTEAFF.

Comment on this clone: Its ends do not fully match the called genes, so a read error is possible. The chain couples TRBV7-9 to TRBJ2-3; possible D gene TRBD2, 5 bases. This CDR3 contains 12 residues. Germline V gene lookup returns CDR1 SEHNR and CDR2 FQNEAQ (reference sequence). In DNA, the CDR3 is TGTTCCAGCAGCTTAGCGCGAGATACGCAGTATTTT. Translation gives CSSSLARDTQYF. Based on the CDR3 plus reference TRBV7-9 and TRBJ2-3, the full variable domain is DTGVSQNPRHKITKRGQNVTFRCDPISEHNRLYWYRQTLGQGPEFLTYFQNEAQLEKSRLLSDRFSAERPKGSFSTLEIQRTEQGDSAMYLCSSSLARDTQYFGPGTRLTVL.

Notes on this clone: The junction differs from germline at one of its ends, possibly a read error. This chain uses TRBV30 with TRBJ2-6, with D possibly matching TRBD1 (5 bases). CDR3 size: 17 residues. Germline V gene data show CDR1 as GTSNPN and CDR2 as SVGIG (reference sequence). CDR3 DNA sequence: TGTGCCTGGAGTGTAGGCAGGATAACCTCTGGGGCCAACGGCCTGACTTTC. Encoded protein: CAWSVGRITSGANGLTF.

The genes are TRBV10-2 and TRBJ2-1; 7 bases are a match to TRBD1. The CDR3 totals 15 residues. J gave up 9 bases and V 1 base, and 9 bases lay outside the gene matches. Germline lookup yields CDR1 WSHSY and CDR2 SAAADI. The CDR3 sequence is CASSEWSGGRGEQFF. As DNA, the CDR3 is TGCGCCAGCAGTGAGTGGTCAGGGGGACGGGGTGAGCAGTTCTTC.

This clone was seen a few times. This chain uses TRBV6-5 with TRBJ2-7; perhaps TRBD1 as D (6 bases). From germline, CDR1 is MNHEY and CDR2 SVGAGI. Trimming left V 4 bases short and J 7 bases short, with 20 bases between. The CDR3 is 15 residues long. CDR3 region: CASSSDSPALGEQYF. In nucleotides, the CDR3 is TGTGCCAGCAGTTCGGACAGTCCGGCATTGGGGGAGCAGTACTTC.

J is TRBJ1-5 and V is TRBV7-8; 8 bases map to TRBD1. CDR3 length: 14 amino acids. Trimming removed 4 bases from V and 8 bases from J; junction bases left unmatched: 7. Germline CDR1 SGHVS, CDR2 FQNEAQ. The CDR3, as DNA: TGTGCCAGCAGCTCAGGACAGGGAGATAAGCCCCAGCATTTT. Protein sequence: CASSSGQGDKPQHF.

The chain employs TRBV2 and TRBJ1-3; 8 positions agree with TRBD1. Trimming at V came to 7 bases and at J to 4 bases, leaving 6 bases not matched to a gene. CDR3 length: 14 amino acids. Per germline, CDR1 SNHLY and CDR2 FYNNEI. The CDR3 loop is CASKTGVRGNTIYF. Written as DNA, the CDR3 is TGTGCCAGCAAGACAGGGGTGCGCGGAAACACCATATATTTT.

This rearrangement joins TRBV11-2 to TRBJ1-6; 8 bases match TRBD1. CDR3 size: 15 residues. Germline V gene sequence: CDR1 SGHAT, CDR2 FQNNGV. V shed 3 bases and J 8 bases; nucleotides not matched to a gene: 6. CDR3 loop: CASSFLAGGDSPLHF. CDR3 DNA sequence: TGTGCCAGCAGCTTCCTGGCAGGGGGCGATTCACCCCTCCACTTT.

For the CDR3, the DNA is TGTGCCAGCTCACCACCGGCTTCCGGGGAGCTGTTTTTT. This sequence encodes CASSPPASGELFF. This chain uses TRBV18 with TRBJ2-2, with D uncertain. With 0 bases removed from V and 6 bases from J, the gap between germline ends came to 5 bases. The length of the CDR3 is 13 residues. The germline V gene encodes CDR1 KGHSH and CDR2 LQKENI. Looking up the rest from reference TRBV18 and TRBJ2-2 gives the full variable domain: NAGVMQNPRHLVRRRGQEARLRCSPMKGHSHVYWYRQLPEEGLKFMVYLQKENIIDESGMPKERFSAEFPKEGPSILRIQQVVRGDSAAYFCASSPPASGELFFGEGSRLTVL.

This chain joins TRBV7-8 and TRBJ1-5; D might be TRBD1 (5 bases). The germline CDR1 and CDR2 sequences are SGHVS and FQNEAQ. The CDR3 has 15 amino acids. Trimming removed 1 base from V and 6 bases from J, with 13 bases in between. CDR3 sequence reads: CASSLEGGVLQPQHF. CDR3 nucleotide sequence: TGTGCCAGCAGCTTAGAGGGAGGGGTTCTTCAGCCCCAGCATTTT.

The gene calls are TRBV30 and TRBJ1-5, with D unresolved. Germline V lookup: CDR1 GTSNPN, CDR2 SVGIG (reference sequence). This CDR3 contains 14 residues. The V end lost 2 bases, the J end lost 6 bases, and 14 bases lay between the germline ends. CDR3: CAWSRALGSQPQHF. The CDR3 bases are TGTGCCTGGAGTAGGGCGTTGGGGAGTCAGCCCCAGCATTTT.

The chain recombines TRBV5-4 with TRBJ1-6; D uncertain. The CDR3 loop spans 15 amino acids. Germline CDR1 and CDR2: SGHNT and YYREEE (reference sequence). V dropped 4 bases and J dropped 2 bases, with 10 bases sitting between them. CDR3: CASSPGAAYNSPLHF. For the CDR3, the DNA is TGTGCCAGCAGCCCCGGAGCAGCCTATAATTCACCCCTCCACTTT. The whole variable domain, remainder taken from reference TRBV5-4 and TRBJ1-6, is ETGVTQSPTHLIKTRGQQVTLRCSSQSGHNTVSWYQQALGQGPQFIFQYYREEENGRGNFPPRFSGLQFPNYSSELNVNALELDDSALYLCASSPGAAYNSPLHFGNGTRLTVT.

V usage is TRBV28 and J usage is TRBJ1-1, with D possibly being TRBD1 (6 bases). V lost 10 bases to trimming and J lost 1 base, with 19 bases between them. This CDR3 region has 15 residues. Germline CDR1 and CDR2: MDHEN and SYDVKM. The CDR3: CATAKGGLGNTEAFF. The CDR3 coding sequence is TGTGCCACCGCGAAGGGGGGGCTGGGGAACACTGAAGCTTTCTTT.

This clone was found a few times. The chain combines TRBV7-2 with TRBJ2-3; 7 nucleotides match TRBD2. Germline V gene lookup returns CDR1 SGHTA and CDR2 FQGNSA. J gave up 0 bases and V 2 bases, and 5 bases lay outside the gene matches. CDR3 length: 16 residues. This CDR3 is CASSLNSGPSTDTQYF. The CDR3 DNA is TGTGCCAGCAGCTTAAATAGCGGGCCGAGCACAGATACGCAGTATTTT.